The 24 T cell receptor beta chains reported below all come from one sample, sequenced in a study of identical twins. Each CDR3 protein is one row after TCRdb ran MiXCR on the 5' RACE reads. The profile covers just under 550,000 distinct CDR3 sequences, with over 12% appearing a single time and about 0.4% taken by the ten largest. In addition, the sample was reused for a study of yellow fever vaccine responses in identical twins.

Sequenced sample: CD4+ T cells sorted from blood. These receptors were collected from a woman aged 18-29 years in good health.

This chain connects TRBV20-1 to TRBJ1-1; D is ambiguous. The V end was cut by 3 bases, the J end by 6 bases, with 8 bases between. Germline V lookup: CDR1 DFQATT, CDR2 SNEGSKA (reference sequence). CDR3 size: 11 residues. Written as DNA, the CDR3 is TGCAGTGCTAGCCCGTACGCTGAAGCTTTCTTT. Translating gives CSASPYAEAFF.

This clonotype was found a few times. This chain uses TRBV10-3 with TRBJ2-7; TRBD2 matches 13 bases. CDR1 ENHRY and CDR2 SYGVKD come from the germline V gene. Unmatched junction bases numbered 12, after V lost 7 bases and J lost 0 bases. CDR3 size: 18 residues. For the CDR3, the DNA is TGTGCCATCAAAACCGGGACTAGCGGGACACCTTACTCCTACGAGCAGTACTTC. Translated, it gives CAIKTGTSGTPYSYEQYF.

This clonotype was seen more than once but under ten times. The CDR3 bases are TGTGCCAGCAGTCCAGGACTAGCGGGAGATCGGCCCTACGAGCAGTACTTC. Encoded protein: CASSPGLAGDRPYEQYF. The V gene is TRBV2, the J gene TRBJ2-7, with 13 bases identical to TRBD2. Germline trimming cut 5 bases from V and 2 bases from J; bases unmatched to any gene: 9. This CDR3 has 17 residues. Germline V gene lookup returns CDR1 SNHLY and CDR2 FYNNEI. Drawing the rest from reference TRBV2 and TRBJ2-7, the complete variable domain is EPEVTQTPSHQVTQMGQEVILRCVPISNHLYFYWYRQILGQKVEFLVSFYNNEISEKSEIFDDQFSVERPDGSNFTLKIRSTKLEDSAMYFCASSPGLAGDRPYEQYFGPGTRLTVT.

The V gene is TRBV28, the J gene TRBJ2-2, with D hard to call. The CDR3 runs 15 residues. The V gene's germline CDR1 is MDHEN and CDR2 SYDVKM. V was clipped by 4 bases and J by 0 bases, with 9 bases between them. CDR3 nucleotides: TGTGCCAGCAGTTCCCCTCCATCGAACACCGGGGAGCTGTTTTTT. It encodes CASSSPPSNTGELFF.

In its sample, this clonotype was seen once. V and J are TRBV12-5 and TRBJ2-1; possible D gene TRBD2, 6 bases. Per germline, CDR1 LGHNT and CDR2 FRNRAP. Trimming removed 0 bases from V and 7 bases from J, with 16 bases in between. This CDR3 spans 16 amino acids. DNA of the CDR3: TGTGCTAGTGGTTTGGTACCGGGTAGCGGCTTAAATGAGCAGTTCTTC. It encodes CASGLVPGSGLNEQFF.

The sample holds many counts of this clonotype. The chain is built from TRBV12-3 or TRBV12-4 and TRBJ1-2; 7 positions agree with TRBD1. Unmatched junction bases numbered 3, after V lost 3 bases and J lost 2 bases. CDR3 length equals 14 residues. Here the CDR3 reads CASSLTGTNYGYTF. Here the CDR3 DNA reads TGTGCCAGCAGTTTGACAGGGACAAACTATGGCTACACCTTC.

This clonotype occurred a few times. This chain connects TRBV11-2 to TRBJ2-5, with D unresolved. The CDR3 runs to 13 residues. The ends were cut back, 5 bases at V and 0 bases at J, with 7 bases in the middle. Germline V CDR1 and CDR2: SGHAT, FQNNGV. Written as DNA, the CDR3 is TGTGCCAGCAGCCGGAATTACCAAGAGACCCAGTACTTC. The encoded protein is CASSRNYQETQYF.

This clonotype was counted a few times. The chain carries TRBV5-1 and TRBJ2-3; 7 nucleotides agree with TRBD2. Germline CDR1 reads SGHRS; CDR2 reads YFSETQ. V lost 4 bases to trimming and J lost 3 bases; unmatched junction nucleotides: 8. This CDR3 spans 15 amino acids. CDR3 loop: CASSPTGGMTDTQYF. The CDR3 region has the DNA TGCGCCAGCAGCCCGACGGGGGGAATGACAGATACGCAGTATTTT.

In nucleotides, the CDR3 is TGTGCCATCAGATCATCTGGGGGTACTAATGAAAAACTGTTTTTT. Translating gives CAIRSSGGTNEKLFF. This rearrangement joins TRBV10-3 to TRBJ1-4, with D possibly being TRBD1 (5 bases). Germline assignment: CDR1 ENHRY and CDR2 SYGVKD. The CDR3 runs to 15 residues. V lost 6 bases and J lost 2, with 13 bases in between.

This chain uses TRBV5-6 with TRBJ2-1; TRBD2 is a possible D gene (6 bases). Germline CDR1 SGHDT, CDR2 YYEEEE. The CDR3 is made up of 15 amino acids. V lost 4 bases and J 4 bases, leaving 15 bases between the germline ends. The CDR3 loop reads CASSPTRVSYNEQFF. The CDR3 nucleotides read TGTGCCAGCAGCCCGACTAGGGTTTCGTACAATGAGCAGTTCTTC.

This clonotype was detected a few times. The rearrangement uses TRBV29-1 and TRBJ1-1, with D tentatively TRBD1 (5 bases). Trimming cost V 3 bases and J 1 base, with 12 bases left between them. Germline V gives CDR1 SQVTM, CDR2 ANQGSEA. This CDR3 comprises 14 residues. CDR3 amino acids: CSVETIQGNTEAFF. In DNA, the CDR3 is TGCAGCGTTGAGACGATTCAGGGGAACACTGAAGCTTTCTTT.

The chain joins TRBV29-1 to TRBJ2-1; tentatively, D is TRBD2 (5 bases). Germline loops: CDR1 SQVTM, CDR2 ANQGSEA. Trimming cost V 3 bases and J 0 bases, with 15 bases left between them. The CDR3 has 16 residues. CDR3 sequence: CSVDSSGISSYNEQFF. CDR3 nucleotide sequence: TGCAGCGTTGATTCCAGCGGAATTAGCTCCTACAATGAGCAGTTCTTC.

The J gene is TRBJ2-5, the V gene TRBV4-1; TRBD2 is a possible D gene (5 bases). The CDR3 contains 12 residues. Germline CDR1 is MGHRA and CDR2 is YSYEKL. V was cut by 1 base and J by 7 bases, with 7 bases left in between. CDR3 in amino acids: CASSQVGGTQYF. CDR3 DNA sequence: TGCGCCAGCAGCCAAGTCGGAGGGACCCAGTACTTC.

The V and J genes are TRBV10-3 and TRBJ2-7; D is possibly TRBD1 (6 bases). With 8 bases removed from V and 0 bases from J, the gap between germline ends came to 14 bases. This CDR3 region has 14 residues. CDR1 and CDR2 from the germline V gene are ENHRY and SYGVKD. The CDR3 is CAIQVRTASYEQYV. The CDR3 nucleotides are TGTGCCATCCAAGTGAGGACAGCCTCCTACGAGCAGTACGTC.

Only a few counts were recorded for this clonotype. The chain has TRBV11-2 and TRBJ2-1; D might be TRBD1 (6 bases). The V gene lost 7 bases and the J gene lost 4 bases, with 14 bases spanning the gap. This CDR3 has 14 residues. CDR1 is SGHAT and CDR2 is FQNNGV in the germline V gene. This chain's CDR3 is CASTPGTPYNEQFF. As DNA, the CDR3 is TGTGCCAGCACCCCCGGGACACCTTACAATGAGCAGTTCTTC.

The rearrangement joins TRBV20-1 to TRBJ2-5; 7 nucleotides align to TRBD2. The CDR3 is 14 amino acids. Germline V gene data show CDR1 as DFQATT and CDR2 as SNEGSKA (reference sequence). V lost 5 bases, J lost 2 bases, and 8 bases stayed unmatched. As DNA, the CDR3 is TGCAGTGCTTCGGCACCAGCGGGGCAAGAGACCCAGTACTTC. Its translation: CSASAPAGQETQYF.

The chain combines TRBV2 with TRBJ2-5; 8 bases fit TRBD2. Trimming took 4 bases from V and 5 from J; bases not matched to a gene: 9. Germline V lookup: CDR1 SNHLY, CDR2 FYNNEI. This CDR3 contains 15 residues. CDR3 loop: CASSVLGGGGETQYF. CDR3 DNA: TGTGCCAGCAGTGTCCTAGGCGGCGGGGGGGAGACCCAGTACTTC. The whole variable domain, filled in from reference TRBV2 and TRBJ2-5, reads EPEVTQTPSHQVTQMGQEVILRCVPISNHLYFYWYRQILGQKVEFLVSFYNNEISEKSEIFDDQFSVERPDGSNFTLKIRSTKLEDSAMYFCASSVLGGGGETQYFGPGTRLLVL.

The V call is TRBV25-1, the J call TRBJ2-3; D possibly corresponds to TRBD2 (7 bases). V lost 6 bases to trimming and J lost 4 bases, with 20 bases between them. Germline lookup yields CDR1 MGHDK and CDR2 SYGVNS. The length of the CDR3 is 16 residues. The CDR3 coding sequence is TGTGCCAGCAGCGCGGTACGGGGGGCTCGTTCAGATACGCAGTATTTT. Translating gives CASSAVRGARSDTQYF.

The V gene is TRBV2, the J gene TRBJ2-1; 7 bases match TRBD2. Germline V gives CDR1 SNHLY, CDR2 FYNNEI. This CDR3 comprises 17 residues. V was pared by 7 bases and J by 0 bases, with 12 bases of the junction left unmatched. The CDR3 loop is CASKEWGGPSSYNEQFF. CDR3 DNA: TGTGCCAGCAAGGAGTGGGGGGGTCCCAGCTCCTACAATGAGCAGTTCTTC.

The J gene is TRBJ1-4, the V gene TRBV12-3 or TRBV12-4; the match to TRBD1 covers 9 bases. V gave up 5 bases and J gave up 7 bases; unmatched junction bases: 8. This CDR3 contains 15 residues. The DNA of the CDR3 is TGTGCCAGCAGTCCATCCGGGACAGGGATTGAAAAACTGTTTTTT. Protein product: CASSPSGTGIEKLFF.

This chain links TRBV24-1 with TRBJ1-2, with 9 bases aligning to TRBD1. Germline V gene sequence: CDR1 KGHDR, CDR2 SFDVKD. There are 15 residues in the CDR3. V dropped 3 bases and J dropped 6; count of bases not matched to a gene: 7. The CDR3 loop is CATSDPGTGIDGYTF. The DNA of the CDR3 is TGTGCCACCAGTGATCCCGGGACAGGGATCGATGGCTACACCTTC.

This clonotype was seen more than once but under ten times. The J gene is TRBJ1-1, the V gene TRBV27, with 8 positions matching TRBD1. CDR3 length equals 14 residues. The V gene end was trimmed by 7 bases and the J gene end by 5 bases; junction bases not matched to a gene: 9. In germline, CDR1 is MNHEY, CDR2 SMNVEV (reference sequence). CDR3 nucleotides: TGTGCCAGCAAAGGGGAGACAGGGGTGACTGAAGCTTTCTTT. Translating it yields CASKGETGVTEAFF.

This chain uses TRBV20-1 with TRBJ2-2; possible D gene TRBD1, 5 bases. CDR1 and CDR2 (germline): DFQATT, SNEGSKA (reference sequence). V was cut by 0 bases and J by 5 bases, with 13 bases left in between. This CDR3 comprises 15 residues. CDR3 in DNA: TGCAGTGCTAGAGATGAAAGGGGTGGGACCGGGGAGCTGTTTTTT. This gives the protein CSARDERGGTGELFF.

Only a few counts were recorded for this clonotype. J is TRBJ1-2 and V is TRBV5-1; D is unresolved. This CDR3 spans 12 amino acids. CDR1 and CDR2 (germline): SGHRS, YFSETQ. The V end lost 5 bases, the J end lost 4 bases, and 9 bases lay between the germline ends. CDR3 in amino acids: CASREGPYGYTF. The CDR3 coding sequence is TGCGCCAGCAGAGAGGGTCCCTATGGCTACACCTTC.